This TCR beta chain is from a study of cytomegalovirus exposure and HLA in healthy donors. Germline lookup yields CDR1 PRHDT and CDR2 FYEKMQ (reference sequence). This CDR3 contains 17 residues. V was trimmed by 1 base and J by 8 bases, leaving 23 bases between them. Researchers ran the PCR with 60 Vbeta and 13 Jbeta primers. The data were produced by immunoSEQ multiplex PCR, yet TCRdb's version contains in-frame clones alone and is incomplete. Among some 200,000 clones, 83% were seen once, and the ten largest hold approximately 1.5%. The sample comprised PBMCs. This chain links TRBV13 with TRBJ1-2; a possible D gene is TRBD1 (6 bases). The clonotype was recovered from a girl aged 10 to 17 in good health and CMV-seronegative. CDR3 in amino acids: CASSLAPKTGSGAGYTF. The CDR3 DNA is TGTGCCAGCAGCTTAGCTCCGAAAACAGGGTCCGGGGCAGGCTACACCTTC.